The 14 T cell receptor beta chains presented below share a single source sample, sequenced in a study of shared clonotypes between healthy human individuals. Profiling relied on immunoSEQ multiplex PCR, and the TCRdb table lists in-frame clones only, not all of them. The table lists millions of clones, approximately 94% of them singletons. CD45RO-negative, CCR7-positively selected cells formed the naive CD8 fraction, excluding terminally differentiated effector memory CD45RA+ cells. The material sequenced was naive CD8+ T cells sorted from blood. These receptors were collected from a man aged 18 to 30 in good health.

The chain combines TRBV30 with TRBJ2-7, with TRBD2 identical over 10 bases. CDR1 is GTSNPN and CDR2 is SVGIG in the germline V gene (reference sequence). The J segment lost 2 bases and the V segment lost 4 bases, leaving 8 bases of the junction unmatched. The CDR3 has 15 amino acids. The chain's CDR3 is CAWNRPGLAPYEQYF. The CDR3 bases are TGTGCCTGGAACCGGCCGGGACTAGCGCCCTACGAGCAGTACTTC.

The V and J genes are TRBV4-1 and TRBJ2-2; D is perhaps TRBD1 or TRBD2 (6 bases each). Looked up from germline, CDR1 is MGHRA and CDR2 is YSYEKL. Between the trimmed V and J ends, which lost 1 base and 5 bases, there was a span of 14 bases. This CDR3 has 16 amino acids. The CDR3 sequence: CASSQVPGALTGELFF. CDR3 coding DNA: TGCGCCAGCAGCCAAGTTCCGGGGGCGCTGACCGGGGAGCTGTTTTTT.

A word on this clone: This may be a read error, as it is one base from a much larger clone. The same CDR3 arises from other DNA sequences in this sample as well. The chain links TRBV5-4 to TRBJ2-5; D uncertain. The CDR3 has 11 amino acids. The V gene lost 0 bases and the J gene lost 6 bases, with 3 bases spanning the gap. CDR1 SGHNT and CDR2 YYREEE come from the germline V gene (reference sequence). The CDR3 sequence: CASSLGQTQYF. For the CDR3, the DNA is TGTGCCAGCAGCTTGGGACAGACCCAGTACTTC. The whole variable domain, filled in from reference TRBV5-4 and TRBJ2-5, reads ETGVTQSPTHLIKTRGQQVTLRCSSQSGHNTVSWYQQALGQGPQFIFQYYREEENGRGNFPPRFSGLQFPNYSSELNVNALELDDSALYLCASSLGQTQYFGPGTRLLVL.

J is TRBJ2-2 and V is TRBV2; no reliable D call. Germline CDR1 is SNHLY and CDR2 is FYNNEI. The CDR3 is made up of 12 amino acids. With 6 bases removed from V and 4 bases from J, the gap between germline ends came to 6 bases. The CDR3 sequence: CASRHPTGELFF. CDR3 in DNA: TGTGCCAGCAGACACCCCACCGGGGAGCTGTTTTTT.

The chain recombines TRBV27 with TRBJ2-7, with D tentatively TRBD1 (6 bases). This CDR3 spans 14 amino acids. The germline V gene has CDR1 MNHEY and CDR2 SMNVEV (reference sequence). The ends were cut back, 3 bases at V and 5 bases at J, with 14 bases in the middle. The CDR3 coding sequence is TGTGCCAGCAGTTTGGGGTCAGGGACACACGAGCAGTACTTC. Residues: CASSLGSGTHEQYF.

The chain joins TRBV5-8 to TRBJ2-2; 10 positions agree with TRBD1. Trimming cost V 4 bases and J 3 bases; bases outside gene matches: 6. The CDR3 consists of 16 residues. Germline V gene data show CDR1 as SGHTS and CDR2 as YDEGEE. The CDR3 sequence: CASSLWTGGYTGELFF. The CDR3 DNA sequence: TGTGCCAGCAGCCTGTGGACAGGGGGTTACACCGGGGAGCTGTTTTTT.

This chain uses TRBV11-2 with TRBJ2-2; D is undetermined. This CDR3 contains 13 residues. Looked up from germline, CDR1 is SGHAT and CDR2 is FQNNGV. Trimming pared 5 bases from V and 6 bases from J, leaving 10 bases between. CDR3 in amino acids: CASSPLSPGELFF. CDR3 DNA sequence: TGTGCCAGCAGCCCACTTAGCCCCGGGGAGCTGTTTTTT.

V gene TRBV4-2 combines with J gene TRBJ2-1; a weak D match, TRBD2 (6 bases). With 4 bases removed from V and 3 bases from J, the gap between germline ends came to 13 bases. This CDR3 region has 15 residues. CDR1 and CDR2 from the germline V gene are LGHNA and YNFKEQ. Written as DNA, the CDR3 is TGTGCCAGCAGCCGGGGGGTCGGAATCTACAATGAGCAGTTCTTC. Its protein is CASSRGVGIYNEQFF.

The CDR3: CASSITHGDVYNEQFF. CDR3 nucleotide sequence: TGTGCCAGCAGTATCACCCACGGGGACGTTTACAATGAGCAGTTCTTC. This sequence joins TRBV27 and TRBJ2-1; TRBD1 or TRBD2 may be the D gene (5 bases each). This CDR3 comprises 16 residues. CDR1 is MNHEY, CDR2 SMNVEV, per germline (reference sequence). V lost 5 bases, J lost 4 bases, and 18 bases lay in between.

The chain combines TRBV7-9 with TRBJ2-3; weak D call: TRBD1 (6 bases). Germline V gene sequence: CDR1 SEHNR, CDR2 FQNEAQ (reference sequence). This CDR3 has 19 amino acids. V lost 5 bases, J lost 0 bases, and 24 bases lay in between. CDR3 DNA sequence: TGTGCCAGCAGCCACAGGGTTGCGGCTTCGGCGACCAGCACAGATACGCAGTATTTT. Its protein product is CASSHRVAASATSTDTQYF. The variable domain in full, completed from reference TRBV7-9 and TRBJ2-3, reads DTGVSQNPRHKITKRGQNVTFRCDPISEHNRLYWYRQTLGQGPEFLTYFQNEAQLEKSRLLSDRFSAERPKGSFSTLEIQRTEQGDSAMYLCASSHRVAASATSTDTQYFGPGTRLTVL.

On this clone itself: Other DNA sequences in the same sample also yield this CDR3. The chain is built from TRBV6-5 and TRBJ2-7; no reliable D call. CDR1 is MNHEY, CDR2 SVGAGI, per germline. The CDR3 has 13 amino acids. Trimming left V 0 bases short and J 3 bases short, with 6 bases between. The CDR3 bases are TGTGCCAGCAGTTACTCGTTAGGCTACGAGCAGTACTTC. Translated, it gives CASSYSLGYEQYF.

V usage is TRBV30 and J usage is TRBJ1-2; D is unclear. CDR1 is GTSNPN, CDR2 SVGIG, per germline (reference sequence). With 4 bases removed from V and 3 bases from J, the gap between germline ends came to 15 bases. The length of the CDR3 is 14 residues. As DNA, the CDR3 is TGTGCCTGGATGCGGCTCAGCTCGGACTATGGCTACACCTTC. Protein product: CAWMRLSSDYGYTF.

This rearrangement joins TRBV7-6 to TRBJ2-5; the match to TRBD2 covers 9 bases. The CDR3 has 16 amino acids. Germline V gives CDR1 SGHVS, CDR2 FNYEAQ. The J segment lost 2 bases and the V segment lost 1 base, leaving 5 bases of the junction unmatched. The CDR3 DNA is TGTGCCAGCAGCTTAGATTTAGCGGGAGTACAAGAGACCCAGTACTTC. Its translation is CASSLDLAGVQETQYF.

About this clone itself: The identical CDR3 is also encoded by other nucleotide sequences in the sample. The rearrangement uses TRBV7-9 and TRBJ2-7, with unresolved D. The CDR3 loop spans 13 amino acids. The V end was cut by 5 bases, the J end by 2 bases, with 10 bases between. Germline-derived CDR1 and CDR2 are SEHNR and FQNEAQ (reference sequence). The CDR3 DNA sequence: TGTGCCAGCAGCCGAGACACAACCTACGAGCAGTACTTC. Translation: CASSRDTTYEQYF. Filled out from reference TRBV7-9 and TRBJ2-7, the complete variable domain reads DTGVSQNPRHKITKRGQNVTFRCDPISEHNRLYWYRQTLGQGPEFLTYFQNEAQLEKSRLLSDRFSAERPKGSFSTLEIQRTEQGDSAMYLCASSRDTTYEQYFGPGTRLTVT.